This T cell receptor beta chain was observed in a study of T cells after yellow fever vaccination. One entry per CDR3 protein, called by TCRdb with MiXCR from the 5' RACE reads. The sample yields under 250,000 distinct CDR3 sequences, 6% to 7.5% seen once. The material sequenced was CD4+ T cells sorted from PBMCs, taken 15 days after the yellow fever booster vaccination. The sequence derives from a man younger than 45 who received the YFV17D yellow fever vaccine.

Here the CDR3 reads CASNRGNYGYTF. The CDR3 coding sequence is TGTGCCAGCAACAGGGGCAACTATGGCTACACCTTC. The rearrangement links TRBV6-5 to TRBJ1-2; 7 bases are a match to TRBD1. This CDR3 contains 12 residues. From germline, CDR1 is MNHEY and CDR2 SVGAGI. V shed 7 bases, J shed 2 bases, and the junction held 1 base outside the gene matches.